The rows below give T cell receptor beta chains drawn from one sample of a study of blood T cells in healthy people across ages. TCRdb reanalysed the 5' RACE reads using MiXCR and keeps one entry per CDR3 protein. The table shows about 780,000 distinct CDR3 sequences, with around 24% occurring only once. The same sample was also used in a study of T cells of mothers and their children.

Material: blood. The origin of the receptors is a boy between 10 and 17 years old in good health. The CDR3 runs from the conserved cysteine through the conserved F or W. The D gene is left open where the match is weak. Clone size, where shown, is once, few, many, or a class for clones that have expanded.

>TRBD1|NA|TRBJ1-1|17|TRBV27
TGTGCCAGCAGCTACTACGCGCCCGGGACAGGGAGGACTGAAGCTTTCTTT
CASSYYAPGTGRTEAFF
>NA|few|TRBJ2-5|15|TRBV10-3
TGTGCCATCAGTGAGAAGGGGGCAGCGGGAGAGACCCAGTGCTTC
CAISEKGAAGETQCF
>NA|NA|TRBJ2-7|14|TRBV29-1
TGCAGCGCCGAAAGGTCCGGCCGATCCTACGAGCAGTACTTC
CSAERSGRSYEQYF
>NA|few|TRBJ2-4|13|TRBV10-2
TGCGCCAGCAGACCCGGCGGATCGAACATTCAGTACTTC
CASRPGGSNIQYF
>NA|NA|TRBJ1-1|15|TRBV3-1
TGTGCCAGCAGCCAGGGGGTTTATGGGAACACTGAAGCTTTCTTT
CASSQGVYGNTEAFF
>TRBD2|few|TRBJ2-5|15|TRBV10-3
TGTGCCATCAGTGATAGCGGGGGGCTAAAAGAGACCCAGTACTTC
CAISDSGGLKETQYF
>NA|many|TRBJ2-1|14|TRBV20-1
TGCAGTGCTATCAAAGTCACGGGGTACAATGAGCAGTTCTTC
CSAIKVTGYNEQFF
>NA|NA|TRBJ2-7|15|TRBV28
TGTGCCAGCAGCCCCGGCAGCTCCGGATCGCACGAGCAGTACTTC
CASSPGSSGSHEQYF
>TRBD2|few|TRBJ2-1|18|TRBV6-7
TGTGCCAGCAGTTACTCGAAAGGCGGCGGGGGGGTTATGTATGAGCAGTTCTTC
CASSYSKGGGGVMYEQFF
>TRBD1|NA|TRBJ2-5|17|TRBV7-8
TGTGCCAGCAGCTTATTCCCTCGTGCAGACAGGGCAGAGACCCAGTACTTC
CASSLFPRADRAETQYF
>TRBD1|many|TRBJ2-5|15|TRBV7-9
TGTGCCAGCAGCTTCGGACAGGGGGCGCGGGAGACCCAGTACTTC
CASSFGQGARETQYF
>NA|NA|TRBJ2-7|11|TRBV20-1
TGCAGTGCCCTGAACACCGGCGAGCAGTACTTC
CSALNTGEQYF
>TRBD1|NA|TRBJ1-4|16|TRBV6-1
TGTGCCAGCAGCCGACAGGGGATGGCAACTAATGAAAAACTGTTTTTT
CASSRQGMATNEKLFF
>TRBD1|many|TRBJ1-1|18|TRBV9
TGTGCCAGCAGCGTAGCTACCGGACAGGGGGGGAGGCTCACTGAAGCTTTCTTT
CASSVATGQGGRLTEAFF
>NA|NA|TRBJ1-1|16|TRBV6-6
TGTGCCAGCAGTTACAACCTCGGGCGGGCGGACACTGAAGCTTTCTTT
CASSYNLGRADTEAFF
>NA|few|TRBJ1-5|14|TRBV19
TGTGCCAGTAGTATTGGCAGGCACAATCAGCCCCAGCATTTT
CASSIGRHNQPQHF
>TRBD2|few|TRBJ2-7|15|TRBV2
TGTGCCAGCAGTAAACTAGCGGGGGGGATTGGCGAGCAGTACTTC
CASSKLAGGIGEQYF
>NA|NA|TRBJ2-1|15|TRBV28
TGTGCCAGCAGACCGGGCCGAGGCGCCTACAATGAGCAGTTCTTC
CASRPGRGAYNEQFF
>NA|few|TRBJ2-7|14|TRBV4-2
TGTGCCAGCAGCCAAGGGTCTTCGGGGGATGTGCAGTACTTC
CASSQGSSGDVQYF
>NA|few|TRBJ1-2|12|TRBV10-3
TGTGCCATCAGTGAGAACAGGGACGGCTACACCTTC
CAISENRDGYTF
>NA|few|TRBJ2-7|13|TRBV7-9
TGTGCCAGCGGCGTGACTAGTTCCCACGAGCAGTACTTC
CASGVTSSHEQYF
>TRBD2|NA|TRBJ2-5|19|TRBV7-4
TGTGCCAGCATCTTAAAGAATATACTACCATCGGGGCGGGGGGAGACCCAGTACTTC
CASILKNILPSGRGETQYF
>TRBD1|NA|TRBJ1-1|14|TRBV15
TGTGCCACCAGCCCGGACAGGGGATACACTGAAGCTTTCTTT
CATSPDRGYTEAFF
>TRBD2|NA|TRBJ2-3|17|TRBV5-1
TGCGCCAGCAGCTTGGATCCAGCGGGGGGGCTGGGAGATACGCAGTATTTT
CASSLDPAGGLGDTQYF
>NA|NA|TRBJ2-5|13|TRBV20-1
TGCAGTGCTACCCAAGGTCCCCAAGAGACCCAGTACTTC
CSATQGPQETQYF
>TRBD1|NA|TRBJ2-1|15|TRBV9
TGTGCCAGCAGCGTAGCAGGGGGCTTCAACAATGAGCAGTTCTTC
CASSVAGGFNNEQFF
>TRBD2|many|TRBJ2-3|13|TRBV20-1
TGCAGTGCTAGAGTCGCGGGGGGAGATACGCAGTATTTT
CSARVAGGDTQYF
>NA|NA|TRBJ1-5|15|TRBV15
TGTGCCACCAGCCGGAGAACTGGTAGCAATCAGCCCCAGCATTTT
CATSRRTGSNQPQHF
>NA|NA|TRBJ1-4|13|TRBV28
TGTGCCCTAGGGGGGGCAACTAATGAAAAACTGTTTTTT
CALGGATNEKLFF
>NA|few|TRBJ2-7|12|TRBV29-1
TGCAGCGTCCCCGGGAGAGCCTACGAGCAGTACTTC
CSVPGRAYEQYF
>TRBD2|NA|TRBJ2-3|15|TRBV20-1
TGCAGTGCTAGAGATGTAGCGGGAGGGCCATATACGCAGTATTTT
CSARDVAGGPYTQYF
>NA|NA|TRBJ2-3|13|TRBV19
TGTGCCAGTAGTATCGGCTCCTCAGATACGCAGTATTTT
CASSIGSSDTQYF
>NA|NA|TRBJ2-7|14|TRBV5-5
TGTGCCAGCAGCTTGGAGGACTCCACCTACGAGCAGTACTTC
CASSLEDSTYEQYF
>NA|NA|TRBJ2-1|15|TRBV11-2
TGTGCCAGCAGCTTTTACAGGAGCTCCTACAATGAGCAGTTCTTC
CASSFYRSSYNEQFF
>NA|few|TRBJ1-4|15|TRBV20-1
TGCAGTGCTAGGGGGACCAGCCCAACTAGTGAAAAACTGTTTTTT
CSARGTSPTSEKLFF
>TRBD2|few|TRBJ2-5|15|TRBV20-1
TGCAGTGCTAGTCGGTCAAGCGGGGGGTCCGAGACCCAGTACTTC
CSASRSSGGSETQYF
>NA|few|TRBJ2-5|13|TRBV7-3
TGTGCCAGCAGCTTCCTCCCCGCTCAGACCCAGTACTTC
CASSFLPAQTQYF
>NA|NA|TRBJ2-2|14|TRBV6-5
TGTGCCAGCAGCCCGCGTTTTTTAACGGGGGAGCTGTTTTTT
CASSPRFLTGELFF